The clone carrying this TCR beta chain came up a few times. This CDR3 has 19 residues. CDR1 SGHVS and CDR2 FNYEAQ come from the germline V gene. With V trimmed by 5 bases and J by 1 base, 14 bases remained unmatched. This entry belongs to a study of T-cell memory formation after mild COVID-19. Study details: TCR clusters largely stayed donor specific.

TCRdb independently ran MiXCR on the 5' RACE reads; one entry per CDR3 protein. The sample has around 180,000 distinct CDR3 sequences; roughly 17% are singletons. This sequence originates from an adult woman who had mild COVID-19 (a few samples of this study predate the infection). Cell type and time point are not known. The rearrangement joins TRBV7-6 to TRBJ2-7; 13 nucleotides line up with TRBD2. The sample was PBMCs or a T cell subset sorted from them (not recorded which). CDR3 region: CASSLRPRTSGSPSYEQYF. In nucleotides, the CDR3 is TGTGCCAGCAGCCTCCGGCCAAGGACTAGCGGGAGCCCTTCCTACGAGCAGTACTTC.